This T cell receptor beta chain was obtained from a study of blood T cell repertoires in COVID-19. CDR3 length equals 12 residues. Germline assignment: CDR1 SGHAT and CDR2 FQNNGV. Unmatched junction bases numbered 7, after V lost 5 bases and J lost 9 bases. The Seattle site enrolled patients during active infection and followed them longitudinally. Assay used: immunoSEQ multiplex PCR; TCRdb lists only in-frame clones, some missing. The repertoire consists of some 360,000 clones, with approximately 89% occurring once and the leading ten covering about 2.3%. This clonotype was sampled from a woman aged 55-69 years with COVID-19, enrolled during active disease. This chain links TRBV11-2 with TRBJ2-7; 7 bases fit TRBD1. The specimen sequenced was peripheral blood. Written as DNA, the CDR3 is TGTGCCAGCAGCAGGGACAGCTTTGGGCAGTACTTC. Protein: CASSRDSFGQYF.